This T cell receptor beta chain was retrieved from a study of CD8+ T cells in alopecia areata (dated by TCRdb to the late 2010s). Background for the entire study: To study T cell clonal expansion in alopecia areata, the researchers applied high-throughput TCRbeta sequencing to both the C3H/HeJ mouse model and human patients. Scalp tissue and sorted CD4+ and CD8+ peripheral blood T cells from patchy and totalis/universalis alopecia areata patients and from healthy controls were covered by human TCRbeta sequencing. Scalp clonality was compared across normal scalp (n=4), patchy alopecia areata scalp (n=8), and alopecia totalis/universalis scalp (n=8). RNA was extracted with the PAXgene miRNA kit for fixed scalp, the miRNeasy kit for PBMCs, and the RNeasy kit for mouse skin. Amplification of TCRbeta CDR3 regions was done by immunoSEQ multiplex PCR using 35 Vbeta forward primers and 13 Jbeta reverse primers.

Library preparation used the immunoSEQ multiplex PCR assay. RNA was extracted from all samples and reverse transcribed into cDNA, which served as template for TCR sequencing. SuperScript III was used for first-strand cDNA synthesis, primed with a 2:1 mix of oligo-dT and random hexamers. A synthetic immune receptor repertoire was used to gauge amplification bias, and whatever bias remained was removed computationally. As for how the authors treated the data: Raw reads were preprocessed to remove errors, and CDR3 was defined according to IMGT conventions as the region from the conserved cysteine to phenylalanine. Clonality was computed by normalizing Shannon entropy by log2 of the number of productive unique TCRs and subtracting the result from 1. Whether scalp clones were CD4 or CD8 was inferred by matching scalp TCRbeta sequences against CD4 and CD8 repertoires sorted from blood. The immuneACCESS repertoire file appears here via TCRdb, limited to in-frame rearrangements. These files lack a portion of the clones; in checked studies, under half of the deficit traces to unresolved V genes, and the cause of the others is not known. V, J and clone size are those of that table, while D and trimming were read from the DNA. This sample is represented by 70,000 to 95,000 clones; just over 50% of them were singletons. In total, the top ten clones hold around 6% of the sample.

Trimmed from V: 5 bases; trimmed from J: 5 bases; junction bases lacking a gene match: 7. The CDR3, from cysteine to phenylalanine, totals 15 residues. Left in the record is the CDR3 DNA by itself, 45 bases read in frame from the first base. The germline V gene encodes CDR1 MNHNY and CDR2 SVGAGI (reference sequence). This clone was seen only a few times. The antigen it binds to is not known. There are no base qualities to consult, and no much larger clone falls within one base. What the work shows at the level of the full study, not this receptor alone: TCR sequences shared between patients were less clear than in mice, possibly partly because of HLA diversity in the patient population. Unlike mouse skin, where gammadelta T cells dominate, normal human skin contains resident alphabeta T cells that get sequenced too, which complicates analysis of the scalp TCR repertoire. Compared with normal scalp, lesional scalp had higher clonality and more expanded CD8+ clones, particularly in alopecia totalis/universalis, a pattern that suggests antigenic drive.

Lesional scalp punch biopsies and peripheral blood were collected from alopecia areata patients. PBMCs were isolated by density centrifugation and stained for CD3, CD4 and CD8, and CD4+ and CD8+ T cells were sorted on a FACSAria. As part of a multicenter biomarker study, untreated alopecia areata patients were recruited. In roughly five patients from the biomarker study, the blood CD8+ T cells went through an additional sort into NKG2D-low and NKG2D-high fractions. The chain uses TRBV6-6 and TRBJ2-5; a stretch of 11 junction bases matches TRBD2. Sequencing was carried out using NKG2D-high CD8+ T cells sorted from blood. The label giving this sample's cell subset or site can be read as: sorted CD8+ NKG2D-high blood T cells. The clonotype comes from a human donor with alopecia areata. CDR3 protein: CASSVTSGAQETQYF. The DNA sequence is TGTGCCAGCAGTGTGACTAGCGGGGCGCAGGAGACCCAGTACTTC.